These T cell receptor beta chains were read from a single sample in a study of T cell responses to AZD1222 COVID-19 vaccine. The repertoire was sequenced with immunoSEQ multiplex PCR; TCRdb's copy has only in-frame clones and lacks some. The profile covers over 110,000 clones, with approximately 92% appearing a single time and more than 1.5% taken by the ten largest. The source material was peripheral blood, sampled on day 0 of AZD1222 vaccination. These receptors were collected from an adult in good health. The CDR3 runs from the conserved cysteine through the conserved F or W. D genes are given only for firm matches. Rows may omit the clone size; those that give it use once, few, many or a size class.

v_gene	j_gene	abundance	d_gene	CDR3nt	CDR3aa
TRBV5-1	TRBJ2-7	-	TRBD2	TGCGCCAGCAGCTCCACTAGCGGGGTAATCTCCTACGAGCAGTACTTC	CASSSTSGVISYEQYF
TRBV24-1	TRBJ1-4	-	TRBD1	TGTGCCGCGGTTGGACAGGGGGCGCGTGTCCAGGAAAAACTGTTTTTT	CAAVGQGARVQEKLFF
TRBV28	TRBJ2-2	-	-	TGTGCCAGCAGAGAGACAGTACCCACCGGGGAGCTGTTTTTT	CASRETVPTGELFF
TRBV19	TRBJ1-3	-	TRBD1	TGTGCCAGTAGTGAGGACAGGGCAGCCTCTGGAAACACCATATATTTT	CASSEDRAASGNTIYF
TRBV21-1	TRBJ2-6	-	-	TGTGCCAGCAGCAAAAAGGGCAGAGGATCTTACTCTGGGGCCAACGTCCTGACTTTC	CASSKKGRGSYSGANVLTF
TRBV5-1	TRBJ2-2	-	TRBD2	TGCGCCAGCAGCTTGGGAGGGACTAGCCTGGTCGGGGAGCTGTTTTTT	CASSLGGTSLVGELFF
TRBV3-1/TRBV3-2	TRBJ2-7	once	-	TGTGCCAGCAGCCAAGCTACCGGGATCCCCTTGGAGCAGTACTTC	CASSQATGIPLEQYF
TRBV9	TRBJ2-1	-	TRBD2	TGTGCCAGCAGCGGCCGACTAGCGGGACTCTTCGAGCAGTTCTTC	CASSGRLAGLFEQFF
TRBV5-1	TRBJ2-2	-	TRBD2	TGCGCCAGCAGCCCACGACTAGCGGGGTCCAACACCGGGGAGCTGTTTTTT	CASSPRLAGSNTGELFF
TRBV7-9	TRBJ2-7	-	TRBD2	TGTGCCAGCAGTCTTACTAGCGCGAGCTCCTACGAGCAGTACTTC	CASSLTSASSYEQYF
TRBV30	TRBJ1-2	few	-	TGTGCCTGGAGTGTACTGGGGCAGAGAGGCGGTGGCTACACCTTC	CAWSVLGQRGGGYTF
TRBV19	TRBJ2-7	once	TRBD2	TGTGCCAGTAGTGTAGCGGGAGGGAGAACCTACGAGCAGTACTTC	CASSVAGGRTYEQYF
TRBV7-9	TRBJ2-7	-	TRBD2	TGTGCCAGCAGCTTAGGTCCGGGAGGCGAGCAGTACTTC	CASSLGPGGEQYF
TRBV10-3	TRBJ1-6	-	-	TGTGCCATCAGTGAGTACGCAGGGTCACCCCTCCACTTT	CAISEYAGSPLHF